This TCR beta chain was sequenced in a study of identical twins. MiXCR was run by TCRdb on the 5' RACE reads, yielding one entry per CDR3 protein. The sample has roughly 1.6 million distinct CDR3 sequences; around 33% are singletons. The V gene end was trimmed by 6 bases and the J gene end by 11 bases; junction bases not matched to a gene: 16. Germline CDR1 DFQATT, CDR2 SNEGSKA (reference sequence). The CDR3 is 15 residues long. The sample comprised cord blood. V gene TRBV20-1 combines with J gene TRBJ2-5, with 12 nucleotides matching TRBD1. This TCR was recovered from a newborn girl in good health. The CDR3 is CSAPLTGQGAKEQYF. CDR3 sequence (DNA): TGCAGTGCGCCACTAACGGGACAGGGGGCGAAAGAGCAGTACTTC.